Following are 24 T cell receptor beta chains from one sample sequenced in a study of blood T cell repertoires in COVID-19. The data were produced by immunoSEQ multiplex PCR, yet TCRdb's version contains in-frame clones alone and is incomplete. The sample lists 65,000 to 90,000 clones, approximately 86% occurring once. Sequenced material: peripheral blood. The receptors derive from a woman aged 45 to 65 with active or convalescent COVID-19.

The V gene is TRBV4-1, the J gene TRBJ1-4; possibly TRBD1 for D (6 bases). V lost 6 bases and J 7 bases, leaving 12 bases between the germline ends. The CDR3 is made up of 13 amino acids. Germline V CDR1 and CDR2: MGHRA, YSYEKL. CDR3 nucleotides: TGCGCCAGCAGTCTAGGGACATTTGAAAAACTGTTTTTT. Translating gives CASSLGTFEKLFF.

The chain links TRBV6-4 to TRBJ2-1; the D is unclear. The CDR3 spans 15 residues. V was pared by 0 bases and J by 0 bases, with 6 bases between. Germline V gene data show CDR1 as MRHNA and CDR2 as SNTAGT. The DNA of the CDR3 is TGTGCCAGCAGTGACTCCGAGGTCTCCTACAATGAGCAGTTCTTC. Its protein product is CASSDSEVSYNEQFF.

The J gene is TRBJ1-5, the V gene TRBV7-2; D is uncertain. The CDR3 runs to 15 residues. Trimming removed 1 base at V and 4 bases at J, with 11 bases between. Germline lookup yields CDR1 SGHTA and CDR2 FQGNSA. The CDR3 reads CASSLVTGLNQPQHF. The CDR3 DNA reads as TGTGCCAGCAGCTTAGTCACGGGGTTGAATCAGCCCCAGCATTTT.

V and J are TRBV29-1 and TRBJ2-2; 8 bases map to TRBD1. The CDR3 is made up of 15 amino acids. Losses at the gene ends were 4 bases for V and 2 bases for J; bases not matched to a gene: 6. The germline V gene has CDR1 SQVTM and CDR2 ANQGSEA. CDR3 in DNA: TGCAGCGTTGGGGGGGACAGGAGAAACACCGGGGAGCTGTTTTTT. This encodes CSVGGDRRNTGELFF.

CDR3: CATSEGTSYGYTF. The CDR3 bases are TGTGCCACCAGTGAGGGGACTTCCTATGGCTACACCTTC. V and J are TRBV24-1 and TRBJ1-2; D possibly corresponds to TRBD1 (5 bases). CDR1 is KGHDR, CDR2 SFDVKD, per germline. Trimming cost V 4 bases and J 4 bases, with 9 bases left between them. The length of the CDR3 is 13 residues.

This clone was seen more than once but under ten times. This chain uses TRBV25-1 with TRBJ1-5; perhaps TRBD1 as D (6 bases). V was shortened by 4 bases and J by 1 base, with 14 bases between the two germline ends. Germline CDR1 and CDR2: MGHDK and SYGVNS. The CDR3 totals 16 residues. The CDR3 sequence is CASSGSAGVSNQPQHF. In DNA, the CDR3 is TGTGCCAGCAGTGGTAGCGCAGGGGTGAGCAATCAGCCCCAGCATTTT.

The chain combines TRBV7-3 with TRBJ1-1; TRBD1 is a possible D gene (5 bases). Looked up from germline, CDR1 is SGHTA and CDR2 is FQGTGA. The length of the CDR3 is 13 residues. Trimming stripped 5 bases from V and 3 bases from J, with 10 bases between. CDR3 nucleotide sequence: TGTGCCAGCAGCAAATCCAGGGACACTGAAGCTTTCTTT. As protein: CASSKSRDTEAFF.

CDR3 coding DNA: TGTGCCAGCAGCTCTTCGTCCGGGTCGAACACTGAAGCTTTCTTT. Translating gives CASSSSSGSNTEAFF. The gene calls are TRBV7-8 and TRBJ1-1; no reliable D call. This CDR3 region has 15 residues. V lost 4 bases to trimming and J lost 1 base, with 13 bases between them. The V gene's germline CDR1 is SGHVS and CDR2 FQNEAQ.

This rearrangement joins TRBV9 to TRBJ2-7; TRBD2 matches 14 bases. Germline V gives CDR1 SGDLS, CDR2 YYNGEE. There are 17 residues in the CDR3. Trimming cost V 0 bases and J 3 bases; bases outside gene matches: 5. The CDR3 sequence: CASSVAPGTSGGYEQYF. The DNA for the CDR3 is TGTGCCAGCAGCGTAGCCCCGGGGACTAGCGGGGGCTACGAGCAGTACTTC.

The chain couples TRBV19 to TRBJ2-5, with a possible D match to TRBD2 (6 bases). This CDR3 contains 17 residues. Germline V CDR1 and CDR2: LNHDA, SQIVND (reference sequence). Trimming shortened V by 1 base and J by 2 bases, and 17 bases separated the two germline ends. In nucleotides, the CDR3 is TGTGCCAGTAGTATAGGCCCAGTCGCCGGGGGACAAGAGACCCAGTACTTC. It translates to CASSIGPVAGGQETQYF.

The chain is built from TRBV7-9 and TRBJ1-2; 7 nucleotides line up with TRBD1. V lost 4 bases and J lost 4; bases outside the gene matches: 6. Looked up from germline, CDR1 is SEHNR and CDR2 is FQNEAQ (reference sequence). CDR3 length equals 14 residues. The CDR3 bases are TGTGCCAGCAGCTCCCAGGACAGGTCCTATGGCTACACCTTC. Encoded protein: CASSSQDRSYGYTF.

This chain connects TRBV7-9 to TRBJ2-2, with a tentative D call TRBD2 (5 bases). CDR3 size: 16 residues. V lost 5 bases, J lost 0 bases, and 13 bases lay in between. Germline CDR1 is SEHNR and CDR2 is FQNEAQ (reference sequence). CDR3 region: CASSHTPGTNTGELFF. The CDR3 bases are TGTGCCAGCAGCCACACCCCGGGGACGAACACCGGGGAGCTGTTTTTT.

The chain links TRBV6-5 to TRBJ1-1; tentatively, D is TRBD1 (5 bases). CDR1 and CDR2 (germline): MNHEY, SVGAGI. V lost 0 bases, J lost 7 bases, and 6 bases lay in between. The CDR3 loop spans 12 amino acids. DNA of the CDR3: TGTGCCAGCAGTTACTCGGGGCTTGAAGCTTTCTTT. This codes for CASSYSGLEAFF.

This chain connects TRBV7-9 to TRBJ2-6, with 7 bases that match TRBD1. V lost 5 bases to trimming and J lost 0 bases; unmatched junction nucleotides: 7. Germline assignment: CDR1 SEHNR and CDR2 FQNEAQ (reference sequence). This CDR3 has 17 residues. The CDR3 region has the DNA TGTGCCAGCAGCCCGGGACAGATAGACTCTGGGGCCAACGTCCTGACTTTC. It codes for CASSPGQIDSGANVLTF. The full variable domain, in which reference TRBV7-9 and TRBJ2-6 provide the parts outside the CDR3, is DTGVSQNPRHKITKRGQNVTFRCDPISEHNRLYWYRQTLGQGPEFLTYFQNEAQLEKSRLLSDRFSAERPKGSFSTLEIQRTEQGDSAMYLCASSPGQIDSGANVLTFGAGSRLTVL.

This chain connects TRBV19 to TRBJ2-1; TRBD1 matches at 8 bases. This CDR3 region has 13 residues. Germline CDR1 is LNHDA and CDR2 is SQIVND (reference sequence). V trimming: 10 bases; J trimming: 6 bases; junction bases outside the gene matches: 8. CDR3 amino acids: CATDGTGGNEQFF. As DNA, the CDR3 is TGTGCCACCGACGGGACAGGCGGCAATGAGCAGTTCTTC.

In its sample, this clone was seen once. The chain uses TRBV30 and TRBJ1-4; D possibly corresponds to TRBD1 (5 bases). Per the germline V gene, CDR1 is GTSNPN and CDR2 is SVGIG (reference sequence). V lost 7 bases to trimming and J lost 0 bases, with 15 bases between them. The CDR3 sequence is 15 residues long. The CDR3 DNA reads TGTGCCTCCTTGAGGAGGGACGCAACTAATGAAAAACTGTTTTTT. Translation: CASLRRDATNEKLFF.

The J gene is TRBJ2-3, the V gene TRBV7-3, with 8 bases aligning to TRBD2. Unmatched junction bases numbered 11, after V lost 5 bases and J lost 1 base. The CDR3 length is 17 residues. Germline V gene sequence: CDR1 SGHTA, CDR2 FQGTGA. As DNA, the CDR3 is TGTGCCAGCAGCGAAGGGCCTCCAGCGGGGGGCACAGATACGCAGTATTTT. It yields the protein CASSEGPPAGGTDTQYF.

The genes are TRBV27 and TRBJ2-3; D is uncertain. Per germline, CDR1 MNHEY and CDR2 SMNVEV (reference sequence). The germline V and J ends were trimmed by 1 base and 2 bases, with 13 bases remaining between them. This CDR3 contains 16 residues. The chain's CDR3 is CASSLWATMTTDTQYF. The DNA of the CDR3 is TGTGCCAGCAGTTTATGGGCGACGATGACCACAGATACGCAGTATTTT.

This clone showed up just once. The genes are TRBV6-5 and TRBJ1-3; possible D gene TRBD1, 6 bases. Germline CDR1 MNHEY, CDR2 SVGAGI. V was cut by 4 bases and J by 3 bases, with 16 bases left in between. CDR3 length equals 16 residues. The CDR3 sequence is CASSSGGGGSGNTIYF. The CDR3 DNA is TGTGCCAGCAGTTCGGGAGGGGGAGGGAGTGGAAACACCATATATTTT.

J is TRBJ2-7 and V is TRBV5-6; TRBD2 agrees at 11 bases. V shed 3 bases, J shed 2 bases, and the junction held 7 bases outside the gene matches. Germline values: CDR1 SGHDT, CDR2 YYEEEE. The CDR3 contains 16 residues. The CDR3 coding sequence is TGTGCCAGCAGCTCCCTCGGGACTAGCGGACCCTACGAGCAGTACTTC. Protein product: CASSSLGTSGPYEQYF.

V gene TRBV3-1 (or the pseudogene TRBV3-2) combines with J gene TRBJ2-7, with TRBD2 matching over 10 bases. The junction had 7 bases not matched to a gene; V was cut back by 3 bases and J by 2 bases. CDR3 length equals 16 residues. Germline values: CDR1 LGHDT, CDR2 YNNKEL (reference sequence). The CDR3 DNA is TGTGCCAGCAGCCACGAACCGGGACTAGCGACCTACGAGCAGTACTTC. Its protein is CASSHEPGLATYEQYF.

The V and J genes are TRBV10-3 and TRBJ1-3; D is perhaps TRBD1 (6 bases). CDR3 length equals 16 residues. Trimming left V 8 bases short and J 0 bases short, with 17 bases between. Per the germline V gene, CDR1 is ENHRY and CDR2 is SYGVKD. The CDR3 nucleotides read TGTGCCATCGGTATCGGGACACCTTTCTCTGGAAACACCATATATTTT. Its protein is CAIGIGTPFSGNTIYF.

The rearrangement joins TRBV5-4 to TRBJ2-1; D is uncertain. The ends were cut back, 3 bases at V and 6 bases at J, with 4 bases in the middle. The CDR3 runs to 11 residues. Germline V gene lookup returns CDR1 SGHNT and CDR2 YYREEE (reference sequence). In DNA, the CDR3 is TGTGCCAGCAGCTCAGGCAATGAGCAGTTCTTC. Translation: CASSSGNEQFF.

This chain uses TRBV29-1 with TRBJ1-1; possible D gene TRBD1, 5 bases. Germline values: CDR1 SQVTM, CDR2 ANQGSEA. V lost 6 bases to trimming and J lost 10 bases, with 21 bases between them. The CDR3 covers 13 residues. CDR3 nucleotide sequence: TGCAGCGTGTTGGGGGGGACCACGAGTGTAGCTTTCTTT. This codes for CSVLGGTTSVAFF.